The 22 T cell receptor beta chains given below trace back to one sample, sequenced in a study of blood T cell repertoires in COVID-19. Produced via immunoSEQ multiplex PCR; TCRdb's table is partial and in-frame only. The sample consists of roughly 120,000 clones, approximately 87% of them appearing once. Specimen: peripheral blood. All receptors come from a man aged 25 to 40 with acute or convalescent COVID-19.

The V call is TRBV19, the J call TRBJ1-1; 9 bases match TRBD1. J was trimmed by 4 bases and V by 4 bases; bases with no gene match: 10. The CDR3 is 16 residues long. Germline V gene data show CDR1 as LNHDA and CDR2 as SQIVND (reference sequence). CDR3 coding DNA: TGTGCCAGTAGTACCCTGGACAGGGGAGTAGGCACTGAAGCTTTCTTT. Amino acid sequence: CASSTLDRGVGTEAFF.

This clone was counted only a few times. The chain employs TRBV12-3 or TRBV12-4 and TRBJ2-7; 7 positions match TRBD1. The CDR3 length is 13 residues. With V trimmed by 6 bases and J by 6 bases, 8 bases remained unmatched. The CDR3 reads CASSLMTGTEQYF. The CDR3 DNA reads as TGTGCCAGCAGCCTGATGACAGGGACCGAGCAGTACTTC.

The chain combines TRBV18 with TRBJ2-5, with TRBD1 identical over 10 bases. This CDR3 is 15 amino acids long. V trimming: 7 bases; J trimming: 1 base; junction bases outside the gene matches: 6. Germline V gives CDR1 KGHSH, CDR2 LQKENI. CDR3 in DNA: TGTGCCAGCTACGGACAGGGGGACCTCCAAGAGACCCAGTACTTC. This translates into CASYGQGDLQETQYF.

The V and J genes are TRBV27 and TRBJ2-3, with 9 bases aligning to TRBD1. This CDR3 has 14 amino acids. Germline CDR1 reads MNHEY; CDR2 reads SMNVEV (reference sequence). The junction had 8 bases not matched to a gene; V was cut back by 5 bases and J by 8 bases. CDR3 protein: CASSPGTGHGTQYF. CDR3 sequence (DNA): TGTGCCAGCAGTCCCGGGACAGGGCACGGTACGCAGTATTTT.

This clone came up once. The chain employs TRBV2 and TRBJ1-2; D perhaps matches TRBD1 (5 bases). CDR1 SNHLY and CDR2 FYNNEI come from the germline V gene. Trimming removed 2 bases from V and 1 base from J, with 14 bases in between. This CDR3 spans 16 amino acids. CDR3 bases: TGTGCCAGCAGTGAACTTCCAGGTCAGGGTAACTATGGCTACACCTTC. Its protein product is CASSELPGQGNYGYTF.

The rearrangement links TRBV5-5 to TRBJ1-2; no definite D call. The germline V gene has CDR1 SGHKS and CDR2 YYEKEE (reference sequence). Trimming took 0 bases from V and 9 from J, leaving 9 bases between them. CDR3 size: 12 residues. The CDR3 protein is CASSLGLPSYTF. The CDR3 DNA is TGTGCCAGCAGCTTGGGGCTTCCGAGCTACACCTTC.

The rearrangement links TRBV7-2 to TRBJ1-6, with 9 bases identical to TRBD1. This CDR3 has 15 amino acids. Unmatched junction bases numbered 5, after V lost 6 bases and J lost 5 bases. Germline CDR1 SGHTA, CDR2 FQGNSA. CDR3 in amino acids: CASSSQGADNSPLHF. CDR3 sequence (DNA): TGTGCCAGCAGTTCACAGGGGGCAGATAATTCACCCCTCCACTTT.

About this clone itself: The junction and the germline gene differ at one end; a read error may be behind it. CDR3 residues: CASSYSSDRAEIF. CDR3 coding DNA: TGTGCCAGCAGTTACTCATCCGACCGCGCGGAGATTTTT. V and J are TRBV6-5 and TRBJ2-3; the D is unclear. The CDR3 contains 13 residues. CDR1 and CDR2 from the germline V gene are MNHEY and SVGAGI.

The rearrangement links TRBV7-8 to TRBJ2-3; D gene unclear. The CDR3 spans 13 residues. With 1 base removed from V and 5 bases from J, the gap between germline ends came to 7 bases. Germline V gene lookup returns CDR1 SGHVS and CDR2 FQNEAQ. The CDR3 sequence is CASSLGSQDTQYF. In nucleotides, the CDR3 is TGTGCCAGCAGCTTAGGTAGTCAAGATACGCAGTATTTT.

The chain couples TRBV10-3 to TRBJ2-3; D is perhaps TRBD1 (5 bases). The CDR3 is 14 amino acids. The ends were cut back, 3 bases at V and 0 bases at J, with 7 bases in the middle. CDR1 ENHRY and CDR2 SYGVKD come from the germline V gene. CDR3: CAISDRQSTDTQYF. CDR3 in DNA: TGTGCCATCAGTGACCGACAGAGCACAGATACGCAGTATTTT.

The V call is TRBV18, the J call TRBJ2-7; TRBD2 might be the D (5 bases). This CDR3 comprises 13 residues. Trimming took 1 base from V and 4 from J, leaving 8 bases between them. Germline lookup yields CDR1 KGHSH and CDR2 LQKENI. CDR3 residues: CASSPQAEYEQYV. The CDR3 coding sequence is TGTGCCAGCTCACCACAAGCGGAATACGAGCAGTACGTC.

The sample holds a few counts of this clone. The chain links TRBV5-1 to TRBJ2-7; D ambiguous. CDR3 length: 14 amino acids. Germline lookup yields CDR1 SGHRS and CDR2 YFSETQ. Trimming took 0 bases from V and 0 from J, leaving 7 bases between them. This chain's CDR3 is CASSLDSLSYEQYF. The CDR3 bases are TGCGCCAGCAGCTTGGATAGCCTCTCCTACGAGCAGTACTTC.

This chain uses TRBV12-3 or TRBV12-4 with TRBJ1-2; D is ambiguous. Between the trimmed V and J ends, which lost 7 bases and 5 bases, there was a span of 11 bases. There are 12 residues in the CDR3. The CDR3 nucleotides are TGTGCCAGCACCAGTCAGCGGTATGGCTACACCTTC. It translates to CASTSQRYGYTF.

The V call is TRBV27, the J call TRBJ2-3, with a possible D match to TRBD2 (7 bases). CDR1 and CDR2 (germline): MNHEY, SMNVEV (reference sequence). The CDR3 has 14 amino acids. V shed 5 bases and J shed 9 bases, with 18 bases lying between them. CDR3 sequence reads: CASSHLRGAKTQYF. CDR3 DNA sequence: TGTGCCAGCAGTCATTTACGGGGGGCTAAGACGCAGTATTTT.

The V gene is TRBV6-2 or TRBV6-3, the J gene TRBJ2-2; D might be TRBD1 (5 bases). V lost 0 bases and J 5 bases, leaving 16 bases between the germline ends. The CDR3 is made up of 17 amino acids. Germline assignment: CDR1 MNHEY and CDR2 SVGEGT. This chain's CDR3 is CASSYSARWGWTGELFF. DNA for the CDR3: TGTGCCAGCAGTTACTCGGCGAGATGGGGCTGGACCGGGGAGCTGTTTTTT.

This clone was seen a single time. The J gene is TRBJ2-5, the V gene TRBV6-1, with 7 bases aligning to TRBD1. The CDR3 totals 17 residues. Germline-derived CDR1 and CDR2 are MNHNS and SASEGT. V lost 2 bases, J lost 1 base, and 10 bases stayed unmatched. The chain's CDR3 is CASSELGRGCLQETQYF. Written as DNA, the CDR3 is TGTGCCAGCAGTGAACTCGGCAGGGGGTGTCTCCAAGAGACCCAGTACTTC.

The CDR3, as DNA: TGCAGCGTTAGGACAGGGGGTAATTCACCCCTCCACTTT. This sequence encodes CSVRTGGNSPLHF. This sequence joins TRBV29-1 and TRBJ1-6; 10 bases are shared with TRBD1. This CDR3 is built from 13 residues. The germline V gene has CDR1 SQVTM and CDR2 ANQGSEA. V trimming: 5 bases; J trimming: 6 bases; junction bases outside the gene matches: 1.

This rearrangement joins TRBV3-1 (or the pseudogene TRBV3-2) to TRBJ2-2; 7 bases fit TRBD1. This CDR3 is built from 14 residues. Trimming cost V 3 bases and J 4 bases; bases outside gene matches: 2. Germline-derived CDR1 and CDR2 are LGHDT and YNNKEL (reference sequence). This CDR3 is CASSHAGGTGELFF. The CDR3 nucleotides are TGTGCCAGCAGCCATGCAGGGGGCACCGGGGAGCTGTTTTTT.

This clone was counted only a few times. The genes are TRBV27 and TRBJ2-7; 7 nucleotides match TRBD1. V was pared by 3 bases and J by 6 bases, with 11 bases of the junction left unmatched. The CDR3 is made up of 15 amino acids. Germline assignment: CDR1 MNHEY and CDR2 SMNVEV (reference sequence). The CDR3 loop reads CASSFADRGQAEQYV. CDR3 coding DNA: TGTGCCAGCAGTTTCGCCGATAGGGGGCAAGCCGAGCAGTACGTC.

The rearrangement joins TRBV6-1 to TRBJ1-2; D unclear. Germline-derived CDR1 and CDR2 are MNHNS and SASEGT. This CDR3 is built from 18 residues. The ends were cut back, 3 bases at V and 8 bases at J, with 28 bases in the middle. The CDR3 spells CASSDLTPVSETVGGYTF. CDR3 in DNA: TGTGCCAGCAGTGACCTCACACCTGTATCAGAAACGGTGGGCGGCTACACCTTC.

The V call is TRBV7-8, the J call TRBJ2-7; 7 bases are shared with TRBD1. Germline lookup yields CDR1 SGHVS and CDR2 FQNEAQ. CDR3 length: 14 amino acids. V lost 0 bases to trimming and J lost 2 bases; unmatched junction nucleotides: 1. The CDR3 here is CASSLAGTAYEQYF. CDR3 sequence (DNA): TGTGCCAGCAGCTTAGCTGGGACAGCCTACGAGCAGTACTTC.

The V call is TRBV5-8, the J call TRBJ1-1; the D gene is possibly TRBD1 (5 bases). V shed 4 bases and J shed 4 bases, with 20 bases lying between them. The CDR3 length is 16 residues. Germline V gives CDR1 SGHTS, CDR2 YDEGEE. The DNA of the CDR3 is TGTGCCAGCAGCCTAAGGTGGGGCCCCCAGAGCACTGAAGCTTTCTTT. Its protein is CASSLRWGPQSTEAFF.